This T cell receptor beta chain was sequenced during a study of beta chain features in type 1 diabetes. TCRB transcripts that were expressed got sequenced, as all of the isolated RNA had been reverse transcribed. Clones were sequenced by immunoSEQ multiplex PCR, and TCRdb holds only the in-frame ones, with some missing. This sample has 150,000 or so clones, with roughly 9.3% found just once. This clone was picked up a small number of times. Other DNA sequences of this sample code for an identical CDR3. This TCR was recovered from a woman aged 40 to 49 in good health. The sequencing input was central memory CD4+ T cells from blood.

CDR3 DNA sequence: TGTGCCAGCAGCTTAGGTGGGAGCTCCTACAATGAGCAGTTCTTC. Translating it yields CASSLGGSSYNEQFF. The chain combines TRBV11-2 with TRBJ2-1; tentative D call: TRBD2 (5 bases). Trimming shortened V by 1 base and J by 0 bases, and 7 bases separated the two germline ends. The germline V gene has CDR1 SGHAT and CDR2 FQNNGV. The length of the CDR3 is 15 residues.